This entry describes one T cell receptor beta chain. Its antigen remains unknown. This record comes from a study of blood T cells in healthy people across ages. Study at large: There was about one barcoded beta molecule captured by template switching per two T cells.

Findings of the study overall: Conclusively comparing naive with antigen-experienced cells was impossible with unsorted PBMCs.

Through a sample-barcoded 5' primer and a J-beta primer mix, a second PCR was run for roughly 7 to 11 cycles. TCRdb called the 5' RACE reads again in MiXCR, with one record for every CDR3 protein. Here the sample spans roughly 860,000 distinct CDR3 sequences, 62% being singletons. This TCR came from a man aged 30 to 45 in good health. Sequencing was performed on blood.

The CDR3 loop is CASSWTNTNYGYTF. The CDR3 DNA sequence: TGTGCCAGCAGTTGGACTAATACTAACTATGGCTACACCTTC. The genes are TRBV12-3 or TRBV12-4 and TRBJ1-2; unclear D gene. The CDR3 runs 14 residues. V was trimmed by 4 bases and J by 0 bases, leaving 9 bases between them.